These 10 T cell receptor beta chains originate from one sample sequenced in a study of blood T cell repertoires in COVID-19. Some clones are missing from TCRdb's copy, which holds only in-frame ones; the method was immunoSEQ multiplex PCR. The data contain about 160,000 clones, approximately 90% of them singletons. The sample consisted of peripheral blood. These receptors came from a man between 18 and 29 years old with acute or convalescent COVID-19.

The gene calls are TRBV19 and TRBJ1-2, with TRBD1 matching over 8 bases. V gave up 6 bases and J gave up 1 base; unmatched junction bases: 4. Germline CDR1 is LNHDA and CDR2 is SQIVND (reference sequence). The CDR3 consists of 14 residues. This CDR3 reads CASRKDRGNYGYTF. The CDR3 nucleotides read TGTGCCAGTAGGAAAGACAGGGGTAACTATGGCTACACCTTC. Supplemented by reference TRBV19 and TRBJ1-2, the full variable domain reads DGGITQSPKYLFRKEGQNVTLSCEQNLNHDAMYWYRQDPGQGLRLIYYSQIVNDFQKGDIAEGYSVSREKKESFPLTVTSAQKNPTAFYLCASRKDRGNYGYTFGSGTRLTVV.

V and J are TRBV6-6 and TRBJ1-2; 7 nucleotides match TRBD1. Germline CDR1 is MNHNY and CDR2 is SVGAGI (reference sequence). The CDR3 totals 15 residues. Losses at the gene ends were 6 bases for V and 4 bases for J; bases not matched to a gene: 11. Here the CDR3 DNA reads TGTGCCAGCAGGAGAGGGGGCGTAGGGAGCTATGGCTACACCTTC. Translation: CASRRGGVGSYGYTF.

J is TRBJ1-6 and V is TRBV7-6, with 7 bases lining up with TRBD1. Germline loops: CDR1 SGHVS, CDR2 FNYEAQ. After removal of 5 bases from V and 9 bases from J, the junction contained 13 bases not matched to a gene. The CDR3 totals 16 residues. The CDR3: CASSPRQGEIISPLHF. As DNA, the CDR3 is TGTGCCAGCAGCCCCAGACAGGGAGAGATTATTTCACCCCTCCACTTT.

The rearrangement uses TRBV19 and TRBJ1-5, with TRBD1 matching over 8 bases. V shed 5 bases and J 5 bases; nucleotides not matched to a gene: 11. CDR1 and CDR2 from the germline V gene are LNHDA and SQIVND (reference sequence). CDR3 size: 16 residues. The CDR3 coding sequence is TGTGCCAGTAGTCTCAACGGACAGGGACTGGATCAGCCCCAGCATTTT. It is translated as CASSLNGQGLDQPQHF.

V and J are TRBV28 and TRBJ1-1; TRBD1 aligns across 7 bases. This CDR3 spans 13 amino acids. V lost 6 bases, J lost 0 bases, and 1 base stayed unmatched. From germline, CDR1 is MDHEN and CDR2 SYDVKM. DNA for the CDR3: TGTGCCAGCAGGGGACAGCTGAACACTGAAGCTTTCTTT. Protein product: CASRGQLNTEAFF.

The rearrangement joins TRBV20-1 to TRBJ1-2; 9 bases align to TRBD1. V trimming: 3 bases; J trimming: 14 bases; junction bases outside the gene matches: 19. Germline CDR1 reads DFQATT; CDR2 reads SNEGSKA (reference sequence). The CDR3 loop spans 15 amino acids. DNA of the CDR3: TGCAGTGCTAGTGCTCCGGGACAGGGACGAGCGGCGGTGACCTTC. Its translation is CSASAPGQGRAAVTF.

This chain joins TRBV6-5 and TRBJ2-2, with TRBD1 matching over 9 bases. V lost 5 bases and J lost 5; bases outside the gene matches: 6. CDR1 is MNHEY and CDR2 is SVGAGI in the germline V gene. This CDR3 has 15 amino acids. CDR3 loop: CASSLQGADTGELFF. The CDR3 DNA reads as TGTGCCAGCAGTCTACAGGGGGCCGATACCGGGGAGCTGTTTTTT.

This chain joins TRBV3-1 (or the pseudogene TRBV3-2) and TRBJ1-4; D uncertain. CDR3 length: 12 residues. V dropped 0 bases and J dropped 8 bases, with 4 bases sitting between them. Per germline, CDR1 LGHDT and CDR2 YNNKEL (reference sequence). CDR3: CASSQDREKLFF. In nucleotides, the CDR3 is TGTGCCAGCAGCCAAGATAGAGAAAAACTGTTTTTT.

The chain joins TRBV6-5 to TRBJ2-1; 7 bases map to TRBD1. Germline-derived CDR1 and CDR2 are MNHEY and SVGAGI. This CDR3 has 14 residues. The V gene end was trimmed by 5 bases and the J gene end by 7 bases; junction bases not matched to a gene: 8. The CDR3 protein is CASSQRDSDNEQFF. Written as DNA, the CDR3 is TGTGCCAGCAGTCAAAGGGACAGCGATAATGAGCAGTTCTTC.

The chain links TRBV29-1 to TRBJ1-4, with D tentatively TRBD1 (6 bases). The CDR3 runs 14 residues. CDR1 is SQVTM, CDR2 ANQGSEA, per germline. V was trimmed by 5 bases and J by 7 bases, leaving 17 bases between them. Here the CDR3 DNA reads TGCAGCGTTACCCGGGGGGCTGGGAGTGAAAAACTGTTTTTT. Translation: CSVTRGAGSEKLFF.